The 14 T cell receptor beta chains reported below all come from one sample, sequenced in a study of blood T cell repertoires in COVID-19. Libraries were prepared by immunoSEQ multiplex PCR; TCRdb keeps only in-frame clonotypes and omits some of them. Here the sample spans 350,000 or so clones, 80% to 90% being singletons. The sequenced sample consisted of PBMCs or T cells enriched from blood (not recorded which). The receptors derive from a woman aged 40 to 55 with acute COVID-19.

CDR3 bases: TGTGCCAGTAGTATAGTAGCAGGGGCCAACACTGAAGCTTTCTTT. Translation: CASSIVAGANTEAFF. The J gene is TRBJ1-1, the V gene TRBV19; possible D gene TRBD1, 6 bases. The CDR3 is 15 amino acids. In germline, CDR1 is LNHDA, CDR2 SQIVND (reference sequence). V gave up 1 base and J gave up 2 bases, with 11 bases separating them.

The rearrangement uses TRBV4-3 and TRBJ2-7; possible D gene TRBD1, 5 bases. The CDR3 covers 15 residues. Germline lookup yields CDR1 LGHNA and CDR2 YSLEER. Trimming took off 0 bases at V and 1 base at J, with 10 bases between the two ends. CDR3 residues: CASSQEGRASYEQYF. CDR3 DNA sequence: TGCGCCAGCAGCCAAGAGGGCAGGGCTTCCTACGAGCAGTACTTC.

J is TRBJ1-2 and V is TRBV15; TRBD1 is a possible D gene (5 bases). This CDR3 contains 13 residues. Germline lookup yields CDR1 LNHNV and CDR2 YYDKDF (reference sequence). V was cut by 5 bases and J by 5 bases, with 12 bases left in between. The chain's CDR3 is CATSGGGGYGYTF. The CDR3 DNA follows: TGTGCCACCAGCGGCGGTGGGGGGTATGGCTACACCTTC.

The V and J genes are TRBV2 and TRBJ1-1, with 8 bases matching TRBD1. Unmatched junction bases numbered 5, after V lost 5 bases and J lost 0 bases. The CDR3 consists of 15 residues. CDR1 and CDR2 (germline): SNHLY, FYNNEI. The CDR3 here is CASSPRDRLNTEAFF. The DNA of the CDR3 is TGTGCCAGCAGTCCAAGGGACAGGCTGAACACTGAAGCTTTCTTT.

With regard to this clone: At the DNA level, this CDR3 is encoded by other sequences in the same sample as well. V gene TRBV19 combines with J gene TRBJ2-7; 7 nucleotides match TRBD1. The V and J ends lost 11 bases and 2 bases, in that order; junction bases with no gene match: 3. CDR3 length equals 11 residues. Germline CDR1 and CDR2: LNHDA and SQIVND (reference sequence). DNA for the CDR3: TGTGCCTCCGGGACAGCCTACGAGCAGTACTTC. This codes for CASGTAYEQYF.

The genes are TRBV5-1 and TRBJ2-7; possible D gene TRBD2, 6 bases. V lost 4 bases and J 0 bases, leaving 11 bases between the germline ends. The germline CDR1 and CDR2 sequences are SGHRS and YFSETQ. There are 14 residues in the CDR3. CDR3 nucleotides: TGCGCCAGCAGCGTTAGCGGATACTCCTACGAGCAGTACTTC. It codes for CASSVSGYSYEQYF.

The J gene is TRBJ2-3, the V gene TRBV29-1; the match to TRBD1 covers 8 bases. Per germline, CDR1 SQVTM and CDR2 ANQGSEA. The CDR3 has 16 residues. Trimming removed 5 bases from V and 0 bases from J; junction bases left unmatched: 10. The CDR3 loop reads CSVKSRQGTSTDTQYF. CDR3 nucleotide sequence: TGCAGCGTTAAGAGCAGACAGGGGACTAGCACAGATACGCAGTATTTT.

V gene TRBV28 combines with J gene TRBJ1-6; D possibly corresponds to TRBD1 (6 bases). Trimming stripped 5 bases from V and 4 bases from J, with 12 bases between. Germline CDR1 and CDR2: MDHEN and SYDVKM. The CDR3 is 15 amino acids. The DNA of the CDR3 is TGTGCCAGCAGTAGCCGGGACACGTATAATTCACCCCTCCACTTT. It translates to CASSSRDTYNSPLHF. Full variable domain (outside the CDR3, taken from reference TRBV28 and TRBJ1-6): DVKVTQSSRYLVKRTGEKVFLECVQDMDHENMFWYRQDPGLGLRLIYFSYDVKMKEKGDIPEGYSVSREKKERFSLILESASTNQTSMYLCASSSRDTYNSPLHFGNGTRLTVT.

This chain connects TRBV28 to TRBJ2-1; TRBD2 matches at 8 bases. V dropped 2 bases and J dropped 3; count of bases not matched to a gene: 6. The CDR3 spans 16 residues. Looked up from germline, CDR1 is MDHEN and CDR2 is SYDVKM. The CDR3 spells CASSLSAGGFYNEQFF. The CDR3 region has the DNA TGTGCCAGCAGTTTAAGCGCGGGAGGTTTCTACAATGAGCAGTTCTTC.

This chain links TRBV6-5 with TRBJ2-3; a possible D gene is TRBD2 (5 bases). The V end lost 11 bases, the J end lost 5 bases, and 23 bases lay between the germline ends. The CDR3 sequence is 15 residues long. CDR1 and CDR2 from the germline V gene are MNHEY and SVGAGI. The CDR3, as DNA: TGTGCCTCTTCTGTAACCGGCTATGAGGGAGATACGCAGTATTTT. It codes for CASSVTGYEGDTQYF.

The chain is built from TRBV5-4 and TRBJ2-3, with 9 bases matching TRBD1. The germline CDR1 and CDR2 sequences are SGHNT and YYREEE (reference sequence). The V gene end was trimmed by 0 bases and the J gene end by 0 bases; junction bases not matched to a gene: 8. The CDR3 loop spans 18 amino acids. This CDR3 reads CASSLASQGALSTDTQYF. CDR3 DNA sequence: TGTGCCAGCAGCTTGGCGTCACAGGGGGCGCTTAGCACAGATACGCAGTATTTT.

The V and J genes are TRBV5-1 and TRBJ1-1; a possible D gene is TRBD1 (6 bases). Germline assignment: CDR1 SGHRS and CDR2 YFSETQ. This CDR3 has 15 amino acids. V was shortened by 4 bases and J by 2 bases, with 15 bases between the two germline ends. The CDR3 sequence: CASSALRDTNTEAFF. CDR3 nucleotide sequence: TGCGCCAGCAGCGCGCTTCGGGACACCAACACTGAAGCTTTCTTT.

This clone was counted a single time. The chain employs TRBV3-1 (or the pseudogene TRBV3-2) and TRBJ1-1; a possible D gene is TRBD1 (6 bases). This CDR3 contains 17 residues. Between the trimmed V and J ends, which lost 0 bases and 4 bases, there was a span of 18 bases. CDR1 and CDR2 (germline): LGHDT, YNNKEL (reference sequence). The CDR3 sequence is CASSQERSTRGITEAFF. The CDR3 DNA sequence: TGTGCCAGCAGCCAAGAGAGGAGTACTAGGGGGATCACTGAAGCTTTCTTT.

V usage is TRBV19 and J usage is TRBJ2-2; 11 nucleotides agree with TRBD2. The V gene end was trimmed by 6 bases and the J gene end by 5 bases; junction bases not matched to a gene: 17. The CDR3 sequence is 19 residues long. Germline CDR1 LNHDA, CDR2 SQIVND (reference sequence). The CDR3 bases are TGTGCCAGTAGGCGGGGGGAAGTAGCGGGAGGGCCTCGGACCGGGGAGCTGTTTTTT. This sequence encodes CASRRGEVAGGPRTGELFF.